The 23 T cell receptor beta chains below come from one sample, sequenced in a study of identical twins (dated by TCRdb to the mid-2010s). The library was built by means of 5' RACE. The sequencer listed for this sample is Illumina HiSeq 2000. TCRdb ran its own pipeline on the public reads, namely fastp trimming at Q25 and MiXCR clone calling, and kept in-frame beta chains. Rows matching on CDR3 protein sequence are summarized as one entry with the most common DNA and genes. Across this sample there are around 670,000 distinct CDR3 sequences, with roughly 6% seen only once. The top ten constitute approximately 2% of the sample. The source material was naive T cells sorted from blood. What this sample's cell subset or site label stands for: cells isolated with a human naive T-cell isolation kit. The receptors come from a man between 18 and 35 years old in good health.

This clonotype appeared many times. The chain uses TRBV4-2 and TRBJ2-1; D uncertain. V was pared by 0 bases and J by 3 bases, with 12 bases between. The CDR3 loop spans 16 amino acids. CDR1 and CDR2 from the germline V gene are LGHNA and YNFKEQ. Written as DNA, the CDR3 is TGTGCCAGCAGCCAAGAAACTGGTTTGGGCTACAATGAGCAGTTCTTC. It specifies CASSQETGLGYNEQFF.

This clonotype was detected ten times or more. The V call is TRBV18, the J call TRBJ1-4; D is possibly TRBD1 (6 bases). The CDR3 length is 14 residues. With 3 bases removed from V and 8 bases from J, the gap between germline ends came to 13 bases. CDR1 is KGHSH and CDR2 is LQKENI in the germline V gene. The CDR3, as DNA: TGTGCCAGCTCACCGTGGACAGACGGGGAAAAACTGTTTTTT. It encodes CASSPWTDGEKLFF. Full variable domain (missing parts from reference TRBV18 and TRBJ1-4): NAGVMQNPRHLVRRRGQEARLRCSPMKGHSHVYWYRQLPEEGLKFMVYLQKENIIDESGMPKERFSAEFPKEGPSILRIQQVVRGDSAAYFCASSPWTDGEKLFFGSGTQLSVL.

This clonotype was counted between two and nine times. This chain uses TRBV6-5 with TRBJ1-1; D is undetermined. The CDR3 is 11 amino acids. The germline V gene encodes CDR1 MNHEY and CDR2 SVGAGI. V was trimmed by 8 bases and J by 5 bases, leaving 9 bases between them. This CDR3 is CASLTATEAFF. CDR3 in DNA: TGTGCCAGCTTGACTGCGACTGAAGCTTTCTTT.

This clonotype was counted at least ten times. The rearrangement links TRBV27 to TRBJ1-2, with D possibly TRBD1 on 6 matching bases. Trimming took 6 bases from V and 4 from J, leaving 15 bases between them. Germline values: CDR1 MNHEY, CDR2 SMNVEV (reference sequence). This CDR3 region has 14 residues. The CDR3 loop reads CASRRGGRSYGYTF. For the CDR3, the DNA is TGTGCCAGCAGGAGAGGGGGTAGGAGCTATGGCTACACCTTC.

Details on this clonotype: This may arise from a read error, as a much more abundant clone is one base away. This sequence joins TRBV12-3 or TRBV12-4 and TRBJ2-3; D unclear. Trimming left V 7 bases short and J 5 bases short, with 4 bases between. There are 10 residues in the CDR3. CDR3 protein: CASNGDTQYF. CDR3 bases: TGTGCCAGCAACGGAGATACGCAGTATTTT.

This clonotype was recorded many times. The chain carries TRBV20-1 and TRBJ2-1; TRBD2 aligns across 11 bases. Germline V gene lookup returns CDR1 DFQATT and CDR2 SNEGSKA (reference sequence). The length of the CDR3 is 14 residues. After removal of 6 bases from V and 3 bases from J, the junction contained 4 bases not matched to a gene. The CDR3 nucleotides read TGCAGTGCATCGGGACTAGCGGACTACAATGAGCAGTTCTTC. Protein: CSASGLADYNEQFF.

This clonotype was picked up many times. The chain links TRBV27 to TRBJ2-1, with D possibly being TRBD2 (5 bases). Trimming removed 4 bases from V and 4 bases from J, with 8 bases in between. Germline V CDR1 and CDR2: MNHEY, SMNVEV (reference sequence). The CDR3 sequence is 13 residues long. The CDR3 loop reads CASSWLAYNEQFF. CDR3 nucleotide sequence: TGTGCCAGCAGTTGGCTAGCTTACAATGAGCAGTTCTTC.

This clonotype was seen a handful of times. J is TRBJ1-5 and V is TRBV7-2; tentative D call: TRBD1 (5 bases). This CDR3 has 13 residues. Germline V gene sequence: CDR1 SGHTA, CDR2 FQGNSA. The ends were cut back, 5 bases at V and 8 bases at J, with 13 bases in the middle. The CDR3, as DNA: TGTGCCAGCAGCCGGGACCGCTTTGAGCCCCAGCATTTT. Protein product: CASSRDRFEPQHF.

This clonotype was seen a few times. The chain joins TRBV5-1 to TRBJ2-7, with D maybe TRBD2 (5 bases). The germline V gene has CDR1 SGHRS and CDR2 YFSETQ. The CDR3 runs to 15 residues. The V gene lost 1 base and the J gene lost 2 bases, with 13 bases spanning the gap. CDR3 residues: CASSLLRERPYEQYV. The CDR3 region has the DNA TGCGCCAGCAGCTTGCTCCGGGAACGACCCTACGAGCAGTACGTC.

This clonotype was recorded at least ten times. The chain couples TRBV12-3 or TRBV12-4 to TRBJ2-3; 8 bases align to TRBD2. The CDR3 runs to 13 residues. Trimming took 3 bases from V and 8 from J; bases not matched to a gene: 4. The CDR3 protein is CASSFREGRTQYF. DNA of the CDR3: TGTGCCAGCAGTTTTCGGGAGGGCCGTACGCAGTATTTT.

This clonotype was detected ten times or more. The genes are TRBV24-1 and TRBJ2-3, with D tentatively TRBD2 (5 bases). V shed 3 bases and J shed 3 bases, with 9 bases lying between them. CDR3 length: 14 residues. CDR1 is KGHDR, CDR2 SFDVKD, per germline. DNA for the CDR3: TGTGCCACCAGTGATGGTGGGAGAACAGATACGCAGTATTTT. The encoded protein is CATSDGGRTDTQYF.

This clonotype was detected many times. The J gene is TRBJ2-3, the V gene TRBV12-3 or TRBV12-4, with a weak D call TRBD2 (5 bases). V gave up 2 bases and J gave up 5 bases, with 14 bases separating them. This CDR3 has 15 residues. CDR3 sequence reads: CASSLRLQRGDTQYF. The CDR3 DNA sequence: TGTGCCAGCAGTTTAAGGCTCCAACGGGGAGATACGCAGTATTTT.

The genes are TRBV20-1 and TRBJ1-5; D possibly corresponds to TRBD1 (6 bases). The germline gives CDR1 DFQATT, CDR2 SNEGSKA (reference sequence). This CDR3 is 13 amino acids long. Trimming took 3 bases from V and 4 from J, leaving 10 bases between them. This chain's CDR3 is CSARTGHNQPQHF. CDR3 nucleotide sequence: TGCAGTGCTAGGACAGGACATAATCAGCCCCAGCATTTT.

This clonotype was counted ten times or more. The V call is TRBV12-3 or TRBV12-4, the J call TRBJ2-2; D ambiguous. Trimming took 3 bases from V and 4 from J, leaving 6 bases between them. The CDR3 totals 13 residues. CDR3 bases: TGTGCCAGCAGTTTCCCTACCACCGGGGAGCTGTTTTTT. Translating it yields CASSFPTTGELFF.

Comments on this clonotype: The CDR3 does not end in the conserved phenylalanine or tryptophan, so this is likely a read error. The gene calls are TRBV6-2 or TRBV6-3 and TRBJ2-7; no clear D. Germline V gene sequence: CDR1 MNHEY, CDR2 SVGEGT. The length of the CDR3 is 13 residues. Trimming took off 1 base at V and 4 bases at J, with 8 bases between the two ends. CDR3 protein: CASSYYSFYEQYY. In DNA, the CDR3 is TGTGCCAGCAGTTACTACAGTTTTTACGAGCAGTACTAC.

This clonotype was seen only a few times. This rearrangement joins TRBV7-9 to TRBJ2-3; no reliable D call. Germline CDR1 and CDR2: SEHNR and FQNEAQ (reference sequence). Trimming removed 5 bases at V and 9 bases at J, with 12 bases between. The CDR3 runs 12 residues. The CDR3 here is CASSRGIVTQYF. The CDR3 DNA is TGTGCCAGCAGCCGCGGTATAGTGACGCAGTATTTT.

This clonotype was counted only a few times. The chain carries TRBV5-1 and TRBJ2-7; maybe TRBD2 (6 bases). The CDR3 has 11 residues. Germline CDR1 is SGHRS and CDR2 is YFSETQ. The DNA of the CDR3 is TGCGCGGGGACTGTCTCCTACGAGCAGTACGTC. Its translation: CAGTVSYEQYV.

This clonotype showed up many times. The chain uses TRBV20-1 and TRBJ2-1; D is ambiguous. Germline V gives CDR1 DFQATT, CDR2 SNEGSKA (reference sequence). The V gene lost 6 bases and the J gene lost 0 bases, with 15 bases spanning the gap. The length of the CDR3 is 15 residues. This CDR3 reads CSAQTPLSSYNEQFF. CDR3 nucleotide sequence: TGCAGTGCCCAGACCCCTCTGAGCTCCTACAATGAGCAGTTCTTC.

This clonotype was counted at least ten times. This CDR3 reads CASSLRGGDPSTDTQYF. The CDR3 DNA reads TGCGCCAGCAGCTTGAGGGGGGGAGACCCTAGCACAGATACGCAGTATTTT. The chain joins TRBV5-1 to TRBJ2-3, with D possibly being TRBD2 (7 bases). V was cut by 1 base and J by 0 bases, with 15 bases left in between. CDR3 length equals 17 residues. Germline values: CDR1 SGHRS, CDR2 YFSETQ.

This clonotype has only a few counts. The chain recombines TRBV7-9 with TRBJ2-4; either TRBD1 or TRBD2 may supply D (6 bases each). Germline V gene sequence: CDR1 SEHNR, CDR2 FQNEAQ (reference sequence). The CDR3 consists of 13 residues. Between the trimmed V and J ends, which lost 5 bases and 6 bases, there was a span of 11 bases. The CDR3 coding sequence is TGTGCCAGCAGCCCAGGGGAGGTAAACATTCAGTACTTC. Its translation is CASSPGEVNIQYF.

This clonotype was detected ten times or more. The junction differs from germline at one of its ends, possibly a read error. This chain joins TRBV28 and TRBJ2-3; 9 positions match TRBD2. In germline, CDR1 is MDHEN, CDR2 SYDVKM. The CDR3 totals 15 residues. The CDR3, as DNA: TGCGCAGCGGGAGGCCTATTACCACGCTCAGATACGCAGTATTTT. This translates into CAAGGLLPRSDTQYF. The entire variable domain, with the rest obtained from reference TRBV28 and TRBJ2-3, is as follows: DVKVTQSSRYLVKRTGEKVFLECVQDMDHENMFWYRQDPGLGLRLIYFSYDVKMKEKGDIPEGYSVSREKKERFSLILESASTNQTSMYLCAAGGLLPRSDTQYFGPGTRLTVL.

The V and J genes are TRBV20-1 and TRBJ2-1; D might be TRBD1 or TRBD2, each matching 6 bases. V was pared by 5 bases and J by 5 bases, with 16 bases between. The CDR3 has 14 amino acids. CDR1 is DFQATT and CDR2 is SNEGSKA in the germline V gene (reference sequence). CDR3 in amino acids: CSAGRTGGHNEQFF. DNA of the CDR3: TGCAGTGCTGGGCGGACTGGGGGGCACAATGAGCAGTTCTTC.

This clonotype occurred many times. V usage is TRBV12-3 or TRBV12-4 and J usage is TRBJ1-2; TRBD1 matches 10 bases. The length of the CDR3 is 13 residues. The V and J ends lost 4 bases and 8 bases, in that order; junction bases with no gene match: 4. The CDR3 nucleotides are TGTGCCAGCAGTTCGGGACAGGGGATAGGCTACACCTTC. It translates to CASSSGQGIGYTF.